This T cell receptor (beta chain) was identified in a study of T cell responses to AZD1222 COVID-19 vaccine. Study conclusions and caveats: In a largely white British group with more females than males, clonal diversity was possibly underestimated.

Comments on this clone: Its cognate antigen is unknown.

Sequencing used immunoSEQ multiplex PCR; TCRdb keeps in-frame clones, though not all of them. The repertoire holds about 190,000 clones, 90% to 95% seen once, with approximately 9.6% in the top ten. Germline-derived CDR1 and CDR2 are LNHDA and SQIVND (reference sequence). The V and J ends lost 5 bases and 0 bases respectively, with 14 bases between them. The length of the CDR3 is 16 residues. This chain connects TRBV19 to TRBJ1-5; weak D call: TRBD1 (5 bases). This material consisted of peripheral blood, taken on day 0 of AZD1222 vaccination. The source of this sequence is an adult in good health. CDR3 sequence: CASSEDTGYSNQPQHF. As DNA, the CDR3 is TGTGCCAGTAGTGAGGACACTGGCTATAGCAATCAGCCCCAGCATTTT.